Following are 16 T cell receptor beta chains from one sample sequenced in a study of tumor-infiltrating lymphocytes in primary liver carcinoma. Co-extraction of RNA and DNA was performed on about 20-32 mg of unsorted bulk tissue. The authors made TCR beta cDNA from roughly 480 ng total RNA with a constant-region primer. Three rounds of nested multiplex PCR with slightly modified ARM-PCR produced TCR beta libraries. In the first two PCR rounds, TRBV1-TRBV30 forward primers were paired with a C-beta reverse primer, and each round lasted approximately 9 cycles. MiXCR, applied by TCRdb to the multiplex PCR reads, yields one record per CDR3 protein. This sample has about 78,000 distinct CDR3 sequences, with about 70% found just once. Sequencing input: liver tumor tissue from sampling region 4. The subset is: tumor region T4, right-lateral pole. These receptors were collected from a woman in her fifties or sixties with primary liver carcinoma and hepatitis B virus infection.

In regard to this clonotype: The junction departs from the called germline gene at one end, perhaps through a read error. CDR3 sequence (DNA): TGCGCCAGCAGTGAAGTTGGGACGTTGCCCGACTTT. Encoded protein: CASSEVGTLPDF. V gene TRBV6-1 combines with J gene TRBJ1-1; maybe TRBD1 (5 bases). CDR1 MNHNS and CDR2 SASEGT come from the germline V gene. The CDR3 is 12 amino acids.

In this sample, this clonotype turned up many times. The CDR3, as DNA: TGTGCCAGCAGTTCCCCTGGGGCCCCGGACACAGATACGCAGTATTTT. Encoded protein: CASSSPGAPDTDTQYF. J is TRBJ2-3 and V is TRBV28; perhaps TRBD1 as D (5 bases). Per the germline V gene, CDR1 is MDHEN and CDR2 is SYDVKM. With 4 bases removed from V and 2 bases from J, the gap between germline ends came to 16 bases. CDR3 length: 16 amino acids.

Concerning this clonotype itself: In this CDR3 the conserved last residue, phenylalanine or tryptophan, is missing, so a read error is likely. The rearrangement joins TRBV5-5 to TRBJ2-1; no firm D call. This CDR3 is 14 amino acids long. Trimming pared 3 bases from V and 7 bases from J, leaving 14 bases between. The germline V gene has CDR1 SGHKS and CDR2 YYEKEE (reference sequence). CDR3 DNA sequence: TGTGCCAGCAGCTCAACCGAGACTTCAAATGAGCAGTTCTTA. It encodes CASSSTETSNEQFL.

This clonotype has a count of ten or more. CDR3 protein: CASMGTSGSYNEQFF. As DNA, the CDR3 is TGTGCCAGTATGGGGACTAGCGGCTCCTACAATGAGCAGTTCTTC. V is TRBV19 and J is TRBJ2-1; 11 positions match TRBD2. This CDR3 spans 15 amino acids. J gave up 0 bases and V 7 bases, and 2 bases lay outside the gene matches. The germline gives CDR1 LNHDA, CDR2 SQIVND (reference sequence).

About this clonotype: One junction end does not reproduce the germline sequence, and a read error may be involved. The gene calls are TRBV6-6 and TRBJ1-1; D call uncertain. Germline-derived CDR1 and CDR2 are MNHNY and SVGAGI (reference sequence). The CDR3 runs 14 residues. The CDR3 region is CASSFGVYRTETFF. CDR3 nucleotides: TGTGCCAGCAGTTTTGGGGTTTATAGGACTGAAACTTTCTTT.

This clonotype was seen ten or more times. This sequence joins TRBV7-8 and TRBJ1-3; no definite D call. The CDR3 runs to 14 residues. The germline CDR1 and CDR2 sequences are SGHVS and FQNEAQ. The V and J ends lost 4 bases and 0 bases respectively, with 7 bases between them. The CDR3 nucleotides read TGTGCCAGCAGCTCTCCAGTCTCTGGAAACACCATATATTTT. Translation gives CASSSPVSGNTIYF.

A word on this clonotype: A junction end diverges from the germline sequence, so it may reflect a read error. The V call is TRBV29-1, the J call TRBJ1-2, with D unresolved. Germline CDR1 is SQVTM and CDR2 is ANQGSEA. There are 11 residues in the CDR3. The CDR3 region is CSVISTAFIGF. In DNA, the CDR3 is TGCAGCGTGATTTCAACGGCCTTTATTGGCTTC.

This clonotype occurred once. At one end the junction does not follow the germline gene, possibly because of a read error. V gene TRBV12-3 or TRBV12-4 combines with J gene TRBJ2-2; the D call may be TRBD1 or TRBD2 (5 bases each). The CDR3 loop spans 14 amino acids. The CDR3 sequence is CASTITGRTGEPFF. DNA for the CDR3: TGTGCCAGCACGATAACGGGACGGACCGGGGAGCCGTTTTTT.

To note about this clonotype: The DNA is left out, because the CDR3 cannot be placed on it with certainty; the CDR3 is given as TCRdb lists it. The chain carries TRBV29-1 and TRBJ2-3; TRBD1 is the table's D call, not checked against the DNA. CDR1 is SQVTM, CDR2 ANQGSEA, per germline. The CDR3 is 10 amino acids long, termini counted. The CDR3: CNVGRGTQYF.

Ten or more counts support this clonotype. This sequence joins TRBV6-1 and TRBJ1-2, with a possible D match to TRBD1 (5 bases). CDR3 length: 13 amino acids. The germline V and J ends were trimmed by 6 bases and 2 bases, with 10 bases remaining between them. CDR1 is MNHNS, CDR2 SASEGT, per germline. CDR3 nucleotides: TGTGCCAGCAGCCGGGGGGGAAACTATGGCTACACCTTC. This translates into CASSRGGNYGYTF.

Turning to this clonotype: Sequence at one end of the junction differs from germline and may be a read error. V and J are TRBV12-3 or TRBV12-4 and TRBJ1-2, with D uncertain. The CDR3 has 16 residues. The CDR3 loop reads CASCLTGELSTNGYTF. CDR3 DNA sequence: TGTGCCAGCTGTTTAACGGGAGAGCTGAGTACCAACGGCTACACCTTC.

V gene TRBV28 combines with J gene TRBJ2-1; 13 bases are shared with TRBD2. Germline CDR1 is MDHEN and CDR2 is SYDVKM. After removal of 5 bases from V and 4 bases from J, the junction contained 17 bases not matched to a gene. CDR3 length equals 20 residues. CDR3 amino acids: CASSLGYELAGGTGYNEQFF. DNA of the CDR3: TGTGCCAGCAGTCTGGGCTACGAACTAGCGGGAGGGACCGGTTACAATGAGCAGTTCTTC.

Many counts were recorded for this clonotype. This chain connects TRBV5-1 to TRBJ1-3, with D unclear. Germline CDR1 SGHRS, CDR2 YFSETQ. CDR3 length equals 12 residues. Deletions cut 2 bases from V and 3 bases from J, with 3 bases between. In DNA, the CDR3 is TGCGCCAGCAGCTTTGATGGAAACACCATATATTTT. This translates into CASSFDGNTIYF.

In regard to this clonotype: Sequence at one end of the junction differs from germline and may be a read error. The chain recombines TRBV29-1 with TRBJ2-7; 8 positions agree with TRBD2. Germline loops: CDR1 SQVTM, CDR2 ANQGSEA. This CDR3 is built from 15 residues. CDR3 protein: CSVEGGRPPLYEQYF. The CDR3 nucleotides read TGCAGTGTTGAAGGCGGGAGGCCCCCACTCTACGAGCAGTACTTC.

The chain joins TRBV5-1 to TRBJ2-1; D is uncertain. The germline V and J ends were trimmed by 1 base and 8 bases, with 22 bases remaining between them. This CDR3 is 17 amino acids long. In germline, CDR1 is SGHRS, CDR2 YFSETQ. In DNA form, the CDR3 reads TGCGCCAGCAGCTTGACCCCCCGTCCCGAGCCGGATCATGAGCAGTTCTTC. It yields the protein CASSLTPRPEPDHEQFF.

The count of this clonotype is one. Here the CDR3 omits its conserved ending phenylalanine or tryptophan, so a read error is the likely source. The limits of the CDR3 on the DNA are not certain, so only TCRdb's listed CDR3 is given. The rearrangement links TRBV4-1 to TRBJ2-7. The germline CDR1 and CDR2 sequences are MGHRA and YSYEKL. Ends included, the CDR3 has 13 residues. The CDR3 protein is CASSHPNSYEQYY.